This TCR beta chain was captured in a study of T cells in Graves' hyperthyroidism and ophthalmopathy. This clonotype has a count of ten or more. This CDR3 is 14 amino acids long. CDR1 is MNHEY, CDR2 SVGAGI, per germline. V lost 4 bases to trimming and J lost 8 bases, with 12 bases between them. RNA transcripts yielded amplified TCR beta CDR3 regions. First-round RT-PCR targeting the TCR CDR3 was performed with the HTBI primer set. TCRdb fed the multiplex PCR reads into MiXCR, producing one record per CDR3 protein. The sample shows about 360,000 distinct CDR3 sequences, less than 15% of them seen only once.

The sample was blood. The rearrangement joins TRBV6-5 to TRBJ1-6, with D unresolved. The TCR sequence derives from a woman in her late teens or twenties with Graves' hyperthyroidism. CDR3 DNA sequence: TGTGCCAGCAGTTCGGGGTTATCGTATTCACCCCTCCACTTT. Translation gives CASSSGLSYSPLHF.